This TCR beta chain was observed in a study of blood T cell repertoires in COVID-19. Looking at the study overall: Whether acute or convalescent, the COVID-19 samples came from the United States, Italy and Spain. In each case, the material was cDNA or gDNA derived from T cells, B-cell-depleted T cells, or PBMCs.

Original data processing: Amplification from reference gene primers served as the basis for estimated nucleated cell counts. TCRdb's table, derived via immunoSEQ multiplex PCR, lists solely in-frame clones and lacks some. V and J calls and clone size are given by that table; D and trimming were obtained from the DNA. The data contain fewer than 70,000 clones, 60% to 85% of them singletons. This TCR derives from a man aged 60-69 years with acute or convalescent COVID-19. The specimen was peripheral blood.

The CDR3 DNA follows: TGTGCCAGTATCCCCACAGGGGGTCTCAATCAGCCCCAGCATTTT. It is translated as CASIPTGGLNQPQHF. V is TRBV19 and J is TRBJ1-5, with 8 bases fitting TRBD1. This CDR3 is built from 15 residues. V dropped 7 bases and J dropped 3; count of bases not matched to a gene: 8. Germline V gene lookup returns CDR1 LNHDA and CDR2 SQIVND (reference sequence).